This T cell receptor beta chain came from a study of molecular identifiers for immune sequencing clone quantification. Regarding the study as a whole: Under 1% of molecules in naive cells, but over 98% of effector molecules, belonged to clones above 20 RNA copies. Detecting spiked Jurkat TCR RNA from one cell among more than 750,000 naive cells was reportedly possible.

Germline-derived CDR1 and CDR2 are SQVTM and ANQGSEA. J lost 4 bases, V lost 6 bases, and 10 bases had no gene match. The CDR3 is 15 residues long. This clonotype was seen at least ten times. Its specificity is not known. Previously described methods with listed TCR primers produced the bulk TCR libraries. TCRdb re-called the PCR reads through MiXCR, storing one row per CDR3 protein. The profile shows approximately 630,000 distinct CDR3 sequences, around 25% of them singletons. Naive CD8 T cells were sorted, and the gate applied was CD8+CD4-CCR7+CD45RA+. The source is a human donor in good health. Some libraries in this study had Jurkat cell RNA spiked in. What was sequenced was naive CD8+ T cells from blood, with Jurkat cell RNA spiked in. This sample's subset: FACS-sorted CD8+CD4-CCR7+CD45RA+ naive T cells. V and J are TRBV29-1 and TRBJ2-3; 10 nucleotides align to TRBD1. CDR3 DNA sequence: TGCAGCGTAAACCCCTGGGACAGGGGCCCAGATACGCAGTATTTT. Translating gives CSVNPWDRGPDTQYF.